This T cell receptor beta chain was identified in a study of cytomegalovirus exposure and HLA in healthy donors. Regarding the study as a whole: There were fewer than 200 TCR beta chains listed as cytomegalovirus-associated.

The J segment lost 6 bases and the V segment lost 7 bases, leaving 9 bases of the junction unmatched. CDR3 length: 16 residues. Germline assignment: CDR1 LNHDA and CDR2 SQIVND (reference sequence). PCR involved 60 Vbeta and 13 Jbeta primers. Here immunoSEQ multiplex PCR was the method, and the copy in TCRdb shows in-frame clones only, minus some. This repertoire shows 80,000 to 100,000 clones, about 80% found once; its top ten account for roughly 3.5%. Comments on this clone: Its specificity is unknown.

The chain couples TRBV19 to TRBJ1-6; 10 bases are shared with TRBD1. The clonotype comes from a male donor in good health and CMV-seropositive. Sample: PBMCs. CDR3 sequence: CASTPPGDRGNSPLHF. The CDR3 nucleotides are TGTGCCAGTACCCCCCCGGGGGACAGGGGTAATTCACCCCTCCACTTT. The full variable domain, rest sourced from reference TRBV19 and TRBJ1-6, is DGGITQSPKYLFRKEGQNVTLSCEQNLNHDAMYWYRQDPGQGLRLIYYSQIVNDFQKGDIAEGYSVSREKKESFPLTVTSAQKNPTAFYLCASTPPGDRGNSPLHFGNGTRLTVT.